Listed here are 9 T cell receptor beta chains from one sample, sequenced in a study of STAT3 mutations in large granular lymphocyte leukemia. General study results and limits: Every T-LGLL patient had at least one immunodominant TCRbeta clonotype.

No antigens are known for them. TCRdb keeps only in-frame clones here, not all; method: immunoSEQ multiplex PCR. Of a few thousand clones listed, about 45% were seen once; the top ten hold roughly 57%. Sequenced: peripheral blood mononuclear cells. The receptors shown here come from a woman in her 70s with T-cell large granular lymphocyte leukemia. Some clones in this sample may be carry-over from other donors' samples.

In its sample, this clone was seen a few times. The V gene is TRBV30, the J gene TRBJ2-7; perhaps D is TRBD1 or TRBD2 (5 bases each). V shed 3 bases and J shed 2 bases, with 14 bases lying between them. CDR1 is GTSNPN and CDR2 is SVGIG in the germline V gene (reference sequence). The CDR3 consists of 14 residues. The CDR3 reads CAWSRLSGPYEQYF. CDR3 coding DNA: TGTGCCTGGAGCCGTCTCTCGGGACCCTACGAGCAGTACTTC.

This clone was counted only a few times. The CDR3 protein is CSVQGQGNTGELFF. The DNA of the CDR3 is TGCAGCGTTCAGGGACAGGGAAACACCGGGGAGCTGTTTTTT. The V call is TRBV29-1, the J call TRBJ2-2; 9 nucleotides align to TRBD1. Germline V gene lookup returns CDR1 SQVTM and CDR2 ANQGSEA. CDR3 length equals 14 residues. J lost 2 bases, V lost 5 bases, and 3 bases had no gene match.

The chain combines TRBV4-1 with TRBJ2-5; 7 bases match TRBD2. V shed 0 bases and J 0 bases; nucleotides not matched to a gene: 7. The CDR3 totals 17 residues. Per the germline V gene, CDR1 is MGHRA and CDR2 is YSYEKL. The CDR3 is CASSQEMNGRYQETQYF. CDR3 coding DNA: TGCGCCAGCAGCCAAGAAATGAACGGGAGGTACCAAGAGACCCAGTACTTC.

The rearrangement links TRBV5-1 to TRBJ1-2; 7 bases match TRBD1. The CDR3 runs to 15 residues. J gave up 3 bases and V 0 bases, and 5 bases lay outside the gene matches. Looked up from germline, CDR1 is SGHRS and CDR2 is YFSETQ. The CDR3 region is CASSLGSTGDYGYTF. The DNA for the CDR3 is TGCGCCAGCAGCTTGGGAAGCACAGGGGACTATGGCTACACCTTC.

This clone was detected once. The rearrangement uses TRBV5-4 and TRBJ2-1; TRBD2 is a possible D gene (5 bases). Germline V lookup: CDR1 SGHNT, CDR2 YYREEE (reference sequence). V was shortened by 4 bases and J by 4 bases, with 9 bases between the two germline ends. The CDR3 spans 13 residues. CDR3 protein: CASSDPGYNEQFF. CDR3 nucleotide sequence: TGTGCCAGCAGCGATCCGGGGTACAATGAGCAGTTCTTC.

The rearrangement joins TRBV7-9 to TRBJ2-7; the D is unclear. The length of the CDR3 is 15 residues. Germline CDR1 is SEHNR and CDR2 is FQNEAQ (reference sequence). V was pared by 4 bases and J by 4 bases, with 17 bases between. The CDR3 region has the DNA TGTGCCAGCAGCTCCCAAGACCGGGCCCGGTACGAGCAGTACTTC. Protein: CASSSQDRARYEQYF.

This clone was seen more than once but under ten times. The CDR3 is CASSPDYVGEQFF. The CDR3 bases are TGTGCCAGCAGCCCGGACTACGTCGGTGAGCAGTTCTTC. This chain links TRBV5-6 with TRBJ2-1; TRBD2 is a possible D gene (6 bases). The V end was cut by 4 bases, the J end by 9 bases, with 14 bases between. This CDR3 is 13 amino acids long. CDR1 SGHDT and CDR2 YYEEEE come from the germline V gene. The complete variable domain, with remaining parts taken from reference TRBV5-6 and TRBJ2-1, reads DAGVTQSPTHLIKTRGQQVTLRCSPKSGHDTVSWYQQALGQGPQFIFQYYEEEERQRGNFPDRFSGHQFPNYSSELNVNALLLGDSALYLCASSPDYVGEQFFGPGTRLTVL.

The gene calls are TRBV18 and TRBJ2-1; perhaps TRBD1 as D (6 bases). This CDR3 comprises 14 residues. V gave up 5 bases and J gave up 5 bases, with 13 bases separating them. The V gene's germline CDR1 is KGHSH and CDR2 LQKENI. The CDR3, as DNA: TGTGCCAGCTCAAGGGACACCAACGACAATGAGCAGTTCTTC. Protein product: CASSRDTNDNEQFF.

The chain links TRBV7-9 to TRBJ2-1; TRBD1 agrees at 8 bases. The CDR3 contains 17 residues. The V gene end was trimmed by 2 bases and the J gene end by 12 bases; junction bases not matched to a gene: 18. CDR1 is SEHNR, CDR2 FQNEAQ, per germline (reference sequence). The CDR3 coding sequence is TGTGCCAGCAGCTTAAGTAGGGGTGGGGCAGGGGGCTATAGGCAGTTCTTC. Amino acid sequence: CASSLSRGGAGGYRQFF.